The entry below describes one T cell receptor beta chain. Its antigen remains undetermined. Per-base quality was not reported, and no clone a single base away is much larger than it. The collaborating institutions used their own protocols to collect whole blood in K2EDTA tubes. For TCRbeta analysis, collaborators shipped samples as frozen whole blood, isolated PBMCs, or DNA extracted from either of those sample types. The data stem from a study of blood T cell repertoires in COVID-19 (dated by TCRdb to 2018 to 2021). The study in broad terms: Samples from collaborators originated in the United States, Italy and Spain and spanned both the acute and convalescent phases of COVID-19. The prospective study material was composed of cDNA or gDNA derived from T cells, B-cell-depleted T cells, or PBMCs. The dataset comprised deeply sampled blood TCRbeta repertoires from subjects exposed to, actively infected with, or recovered from COVID-19. The repertoires were released in a freely available public database meant as a resource for research on the immune response to SARS-CoV-2. The samples were drawn from two sources: the first 160 participants of the ongoing ImmuneRACE study, and 950 to 1,500 subjects contributed by 6 global collaborators. The sample metadata nearly always contained a de-identified subject ID, COVID-19 status, age in years and sex. Where available, HLA class I and class II types were obtained from metadata supplied by the sample provider rather than from assay-based typing. Study-wide conclusions, independent of this receptor: How much clinical and demographic metadata was included differed by source and by participant, and the metadata was provided uncurated.

Measured from the cysteine to the phenylalanine, the CDR3 is 17 residues long. Here the CDR3 DNA is all that survives: 51 bases in frame from base 1. V is shortened by 1 base, J by 1 base, and the region joining them spans 14 bases. Based on the germline V gene, the CDR1 and CDR2 sequences are KGHSH and LQKENI. TCRbeta CDR3 regions were amplified from genomic DNA using the immunoSEQ Assay, a bias-controlled multiplex PCR. As for how the authors treated the data: Within the assay, amplification of reference gene primers was used to estimate how many nucleated cells each sample contained. Sequence reads were collapsed and filtered to measure the absolute abundance of every unique TCRbeta CDR3 rearrangement. For each sample, productive Simpson clonality was calculated as the square root of Simpson's diversity index across productive rearrangements. TCRdb holds this immuneACCESS table with in-frame rearrangements only. Some clones are missing; in checked studies, unresolved V genes explain under half, and the rest has no known cause. The V and J calls and clone size come from that table; D and trimming were worked out from the DNA. This sample has 75,000 to 90,000 clones in its table, and about 80% of those were observed once. Jointly, the top ten make up approximately 12% of the sample.

The source is a woman aged 40 to 50 with active or convalescent COVID-19. The chain uses TRBV18 and TRBJ1-5; the D region possibly corresponds to TRBD1 (5 bases align). Sequenced material: peripheral blood. The encoded CDR3 is CASSPQRDLYSNQPQHF. The nucleotide sequence is given as TGTGCCAGCTCACCACAGAGGGACTTGTACAGCAATCAGCCCCAGCATTTT.